This T cell receptor (beta chain) was obtained from a study of cytomegalovirus exposure and HLA in healthy donors. General observations from the study: A later analysis linked a missense variant in DCLRE1C to the trimming of TCR beta V and J genes.

PCR employed 60 Vbeta and 13 Jbeta primers. This table comes from immunoSEQ multiplex PCR, and its TCRdb copy is limited to in-frame clones, with some not included. The repertoire includes about 160,000 clones, more than 75% of them detected once, and 0.96% sits in the top ten. V lost 5 bases, J lost 4 bases, and 18 bases lay in between. The CDR3 runs 17 residues. Per germline, CDR1 SGHTA and CDR2 FQGNSA. Remarks on this clone: The antigen is not known.

The receptor was isolated from a girl aged 2 to 9 in good health and CMV-seropositive. What was sequenced was PBMCs. This chain links TRBV7-2 with TRBJ2-6; the D gene is possibly TRBD2 (6 bases). The CDR3 is CASSPIGGVSGANVLTF. CDR3 DNA sequence: TGTGCCAGCAGCCCTATAGGAGGGGTGTCAGGGGCCAACGTCCTGACTTTC.